What follows are 18 T cell receptor beta chains derived from one specimen sequenced in a study of cytotoxic CD8 clonotypes in ibrutinib-treated CLL (dated by TCRdb to about 2021). The library was prepared using the immunoSEQ multiplex PCR assay. TCRdb stores this immuneACCESS table with in-frame sequences only. Part of the clones is absent; in the studies checked, under half of the shortfall reflects unresolved V genes, and no reason is known for the rest. Counted in this sample were about 150,000 clones; around 80% of them appeared once. The ten largest make up around 13% of the sample. What the time point label conveys for this sample: eleven to twelve months on ibrutinib. The sample in question was PBMCs, obtained after 12 months of ibrutinib treatment. These receptors all stem from a human donor with chronic lymphocytic leukemia.

The chain couples TRBV19 to TRBJ2-7, with TRBD2 identical over 13 bases. The germline gives CDR1 LNHDA, CDR2 SQIVND (reference sequence). This CDR3 comprises 15 residues. V lost 3 bases to trimming and J lost 2 bases; unmatched junction nucleotides: 1. The CDR3 loop reads CASSMGLAGTYEQYF. The CDR3 DNA reads as TGTGCCAGTAGTATGGGACTAGCGGGGACCTACGAGCAGTACTTC.

The chain carries TRBV7-4 and TRBJ1-1, with TRBD1 matching over 8 bases. The trim removed 5 bases at V and 5 bases at J, leaving 13 bases unmatched. CDR1 is SGHVT, CDR2 SQSDAQ, per germline. This CDR3 region has 16 residues. In DNA, the CDR3 is TGTGCCAGCAGCATCCATGACAGGGGAGCTAGGACTGAAGCTTTCTTT. This translates into CASSIHDRGARTEAFF.

This chain links TRBV29-1 with TRBJ2-1; 7 positions agree with TRBD2. The germline V gene encodes CDR1 SQVTM and CDR2 ANQGSEA. V shed 4 bases, J shed 3 bases, and the junction held 0 bases outside the gene matches. The CDR3 runs to 12 residues. In DNA, the CDR3 is TGCAGCGTTGGCGGGGGCTACAATGAGCAGTTCTTC. This translates into CSVGGGYNEQFF.

Concerning this clone: At the DNA level, this CDR3 is encoded by other sequences in the same sample as well. The CDR3 protein is CASSLQETQYF. The DNA of the CDR3 is TGCGCCAGCAGCCTCCAAGAGACCCAGTACTTC. This chain joins TRBV5-1 and TRBJ2-5, with D uncertain. The V gene's germline CDR1 is SGHRS and CDR2 YFSETQ. The CDR3 has 11 amino acids. The V end lost 4 bases, the J end lost 1 base, and 2 bases lay between the germline ends.

The rearrangement joins TRBV7-2 to TRBJ1-1; no firm D call. The germline gives CDR1 SGHTA, CDR2 FQGNSA. This CDR3 spans 17 amino acids. V was trimmed by 0 bases and J by 0 bases, leaving 14 bases between them. CDR3 coding DNA: TGTGCCAGCAGCTTAGCGCTTTTAGACTCCATGAACACTGAAGCTTTCTTT. Its translation: CASSLALLDSMNTEAFF.

This clone was recorded only once. CDR3 region: CASSPSGGENTEAFF. The CDR3 bases are TGTGCCAGCAGCCCAAGTGGGGGGGAGAACACTGAAGCTTTCTTT. V and J are TRBV7-3 and TRBJ1-1, with D tentatively TRBD1 (5 bases). Looked up from germline, CDR1 is SGHTA and CDR2 is FQGTGA. Deletions cut 5 bases from V and 1 base from J, with 14 bases between. The CDR3 is 15 residues long.

This chain links TRBV5-4 with TRBJ2-3; 7 bases line up with TRBD2. CDR1 and CDR2 (germline): SGHNT, YYREEE (reference sequence). The CDR3 is 15 residues long. After removal of 0 bases from V and 5 bases from J, the junction contained 6 bases not matched to a gene. CDR3 protein: CASSLAAGERDTQYF. CDR3 nucleotides: TGTGCCAGCAGCTTGGCCGCGGGAGAGAGAGATACGCAGTATTTT. Together with reference TRBV5-4 and TRBJ2-3, the CDR3 gives the full variable domain: ETGVTQSPTHLIKTRGQQVTLRCSSQSGHNTVSWYQQALGQGPQFIFQYYREEENGRGNFPPRFSGLQFPNYSSELNVNALELDDSALYLCASSLAAGERDTQYFGPGTRLTVL.

The chain recombines TRBV28 with TRBJ1-2; D unresolved. The V end lost 2 bases, the J end lost 7 bases, and 11 bases lay between the germline ends. This CDR3 is built from 13 residues. Germline V gene lookup returns CDR1 MDHEN and CDR2 SYDVKM. The CDR3 DNA sequence: TGTGCCAGCAGTTTAACGTCGTGGTCTGGCTACACCTTC. Its translation is CASSLTSWSGYTF.

V and J are TRBV7-9 and TRBJ1-4; D is possibly TRBD1 (6 bases). V shed 1 base and J shed 5 bases, with 17 bases lying between them. The CDR3 is 17 amino acids. CDR1 and CDR2 from the germline V gene are SEHNR and FQNEAQ (reference sequence). CDR3 protein: CASSLGGWAQGNEKLFF. The CDR3 DNA follows: TGTGCCAGCAGCTTAGGGGGCTGGGCGCAGGGGAATGAAAAACTGTTTTTT.

The chain couples TRBV15 to TRBJ2-1; D ambiguous. Trimming stripped 5 bases from V and 2 bases from J, with 10 bases between. Germline CDR1 is LNHNV and CDR2 is YYDKDF (reference sequence). CDR3 size: 14 residues. The CDR3 DNA sequence: TGTGCCACCAGCGGACCGGGTACCTACAATGAGCAGTTCTTC. Encoded protein: CATSGPGTYNEQFF.

The table lists this clone with a count of one. This chain joins TRBV5-8 and TRBJ1-2, with 10 nucleotides matching TRBD1. Germline V gives CDR1 SGHTS, CDR2 YDEGEE. CDR3 size: 15 residues. V shed 3 bases, J shed 7 bases, and the junction held 9 bases outside the gene matches. This CDR3 reads CASSWYPGTGAGYTF. The CDR3 DNA sequence: TGTGCCAGCAGCTGGTATCCCGGGACAGGGGCTGGCTACACCTTC.

The V and J genes are TRBV15 and TRBJ1-2; unclear D gene. V was pared by 0 bases and J by 3 bases, with 5 bases between. The CDR3 runs 13 residues. Per germline, CDR1 LNHNV and CDR2 YYDKDF (reference sequence). Written as DNA, the CDR3 is TGTGCCACCAGCAGAGATATGGACTATGGCTACACCTTC. This encodes CATSRDMDYGYTF. Using reference TRBV15 and TRBJ1-2 for the parts outside the CDR3, the full variable domain is DAMVIQNPRYQVTQFGKPVTLSCSQTLNHNVMYWYQQKSSQAPKLLFHYYDKDFNNEADTPDNFQSRRPNTSFCFLDIRSPGLGDTAMYLCATSRDMDYGYTFGSGTRLTVV.

The chain carries TRBV14 and TRBJ2-7; D assignment may be TRBD1 or TRBD2 (5 bases each). The CDR3 length is 13 residues. Germline V lookup: CDR1 SGHDN, CDR2 FVKESK. V lost 1 base to trimming and J lost 6 bases, with 10 bases between them. CDR3 coding DNA: TGTGCCAGCAGCCAAGTATCAGGGAGCGAGCAGTACTTC. Protein: CASSQVSGSEQYF.

V gene TRBV28 combines with J gene TRBJ1-1; no clear D. The CDR3 covers 14 residues. Trimming shortened V by 4 bases and J by 3 bases, and 12 bases separated the two germline ends. Germline values: CDR1 MDHEN, CDR2 SYDVKM. CDR3: CASSSPGDYTEAFF. The CDR3 DNA sequence: TGTGCCAGCAGTTCTCCAGGAGATTACACTGAAGCTTTCTTT.

The chain uses TRBV1 and TRBJ2-7. TRBV1 is a listed pseudogene. This CDR3 has 15 residues. CDR3 bases: TGCACCAGCAGCCAGCCGGGACGGTGGTTTTACGAGCAGTACTTC. This translates into CTSSQPGRWFYEQYF.

The rearrangement uses TRBV7-6 and TRBJ2-2; TRBD2 is a possible D gene (5 bases). The CDR3 is made up of 14 amino acids. Germline values: CDR1 SGHVS, CDR2 FNYEAQ. With 3 bases removed from V and 4 bases from J, the gap between germline ends came to 9 bases. CDR3 region: CASSFRGPTGELFF. For the CDR3, the DNA is TGTGCCAGCAGCTTCCGAGGGCCCACCGGGGAGCTGTTTTTT.

The chain uses TRBV4-2 and TRBJ1-1; D is unclear. The germline V gene encodes CDR1 LGHNA and CDR2 YNFKEQ. V lost 0 bases and J lost 5, with 10 bases in between. This CDR3 spans 14 amino acids. This CDR3 is CASSQELGSTEAFF. The CDR3 DNA is TGTGCCAGCAGCCAAGAGCTGGGGTCGACTGAAGCTTTCTTT.

The rearrangement uses TRBV18 and TRBJ1-2; TRBD1 agrees at 7 bases. Trimming took 3 bases from V and 5 from J; bases not matched to a gene: 9. The germline gives CDR1 KGHSH, CDR2 LQKENI. This CDR3 is built from 15 residues. CDR3 residues: CASSPLPGTDYGYTF. CDR3 bases: TGTGCCAGCTCACCCCTCCCCGGGACAGATTATGGCTACACCTTC.